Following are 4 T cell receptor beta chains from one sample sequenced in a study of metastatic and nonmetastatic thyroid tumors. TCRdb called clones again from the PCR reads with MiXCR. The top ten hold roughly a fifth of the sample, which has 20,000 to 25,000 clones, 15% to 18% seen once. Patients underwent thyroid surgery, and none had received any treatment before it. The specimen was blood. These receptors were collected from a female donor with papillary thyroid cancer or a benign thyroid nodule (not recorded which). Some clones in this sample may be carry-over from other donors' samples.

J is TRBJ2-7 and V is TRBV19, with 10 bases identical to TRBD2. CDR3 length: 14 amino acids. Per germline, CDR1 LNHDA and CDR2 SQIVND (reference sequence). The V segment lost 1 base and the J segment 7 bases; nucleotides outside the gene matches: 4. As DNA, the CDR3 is TGTGCCAGTAGTATAGCACTAGCGGGAAGGGAGCAGTACTTC. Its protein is CASSIALAGREQYF.

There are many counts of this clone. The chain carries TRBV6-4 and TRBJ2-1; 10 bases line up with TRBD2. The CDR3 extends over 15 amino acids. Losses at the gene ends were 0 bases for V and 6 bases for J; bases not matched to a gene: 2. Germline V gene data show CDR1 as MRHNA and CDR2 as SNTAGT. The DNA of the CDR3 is TGTGCCAGCAGTGACTCGAGCGGGGGGGCCAATGAGCAGTTCTTC. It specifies CASSDSSGGANEQFF.

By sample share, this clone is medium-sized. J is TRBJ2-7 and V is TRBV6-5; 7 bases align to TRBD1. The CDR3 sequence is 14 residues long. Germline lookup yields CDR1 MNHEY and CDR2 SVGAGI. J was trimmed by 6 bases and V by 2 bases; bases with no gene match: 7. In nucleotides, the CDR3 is TGTGCCAGCAGTTACACTTTCGACAGGGCCGAGCAGTACTTC. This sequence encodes CASSYTFDRAEQYF.

The CDR3 protein is CSARQGGMNTEAFF. DNA of the CDR3: TGCAGTGCTCGACAGGGAGGAATGAACACTGAAGCTTTCTTT. The chain uses TRBV20-1 and TRBJ1-1; TRBD1 matches 7 bases. CDR3 length: 14 amino acids. J gave up 0 bases and V 5 bases, and 6 bases lay outside the gene matches. Germline V gene data show CDR1 as DFQATT and CDR2 as SNEGSKA (reference sequence).